Listed here is a single TCR beta chain. The target antigen is unknown. TCRdb reprocessed the 5' RACE reads and keeps a single row for each CDR3 protein, giving no DNA. In total, the table holds more than 300,000 distinct CDR3 sequences. The data derive from a study of monozygotic twins with inflammatory bowel disease. Overall study findings and caveats: With others, IBD patients shared fewer clonotypes than healthy twins did, especially with disease activity.

Germline assignment: CDR1 SEHNR and CDR2 FQNEAQ (reference sequence). The CDR3 runs to 16 residues. Sequencing was carried out using blood. The chain uses TRBV7-9 and TRBJ1-1. This sequence originates from a human donor with ulcerative colitis or Crohn's disease, or a healthy co-twin of an affected twin (not recorded which). The CDR3 here is CASSLTQGLALTEAFF.